The rows below give T cell receptor beta chains drawn from one sample of a study of cytomegalovirus exposure and HLA in healthy donors. Sequencing used immunoSEQ multiplex PCR; TCRdb keeps in-frame clones, though not all of them. The table has some 150,000 clones, 70% to 90% seen once. Sequencing was done on a sample of PBMCs. The origin of the receptors is a woman in her 30s in good health and CMV-seropositive. CDR3s include the opening cysteine and the closing phenylalanine or tryptophan. The order of the fields is clone size, V gene, D gene, J gene, CDR3 length, CDR3 protein, CDR3 DNA. The D gene is left open where the match is weak. Size values are once, few and many counts, or a class for expanded clones, and some rows have none.

abundance: once; v_gene: TRBV4-3; d_gene: NA; j_gene: TRBJ1-4; len: 17; CDR3aa: CASSLTGPWRTNEKLFF; CDR3nt: TGCGCCAGCAGCTTAACCGGGCCCTGGAGGACTAATGAAAAACTGTTTTTT
abundance: few; v_gene: TRBV30; d_gene: NA; j_gene: TRBJ1-3; len: 16; CDR3aa: CAWSVIVRRVRNTIYF; CDR3nt: TGTGCCTGGAGTGTAATTGTCCGAAGAGTGAGAAACACCATATATTTT
abundance: NA; v_gene: TRBV10-3; d_gene: NA; j_gene: TRBJ2-1; len: 18; CDR3aa: CAISVPMLDWRGDNEQFF; CDR3nt: TGTGCCATCAGTGTCCCCATGTTGGACTGGCGGGGTGACAATGAGCAGTTCTTC
abundance: NA; v_gene: TRBV23-1; d_gene: NA; j_gene: TRBJ2-7; len: 17; CDR3aa: CASSQDVRLPRGYEQYF; CDR3nt: TGCGCCAGCAGTCAAGATGTAAGACTCCCCAGGGGTTACGAGCAGTACTTC
abundance: NA; v_gene: TRBV5-1; d_gene: TRBD2; j_gene: TRBJ2-5; len: 16; CDR3aa: CASSLGPAGGDETQYF; CDR3nt: TGCGCCAGCAGCTTGGGACCAGCGGGGGGCGACGAGACCCAGTACTTC
abundance: NA; v_gene: TRBV10-3; d_gene: NA; j_gene: TRBJ2-7; len: 13; CDR3aa: CAIKETTPYEQYF; CDR3nt: TGTGCCATCAAAGAGACAACGCCGTACGAGCAGTACTTC
abundance: NA; v_gene: TRBV4-3; d_gene: TRBD2; j_gene: TRBJ2-7; len: 18; CDR3aa: CASSTRSSQRGVSYEQYF; CDR3nt: TGCGCCAGCAGCACCCGATCTAGTCAGCGGGGGGTCTCCTACGAGCAGTACTTC
abundance: NA; v_gene: TRBV19; d_gene: TRBD1; j_gene: TRBJ1-2; len: 13; CDR3aa: CATLGQGGNGYTF; CDR3nt: TGTGCCACCCTCGGACAGGGAGGAAATGGCTACACCTTC
abundance: NA; v_gene: TRBV27; d_gene: TRBD1; j_gene: TRBJ1-6; len: 15; CDR3aa: CASSVTGGGVSPLHF; CDR3nt: TGTGCCAGCAGTGTGACAGGGGGTGGAGTCTCACCCCTCCACTTT
abundance: NA; v_gene: TRBV7-8; d_gene: NA; j_gene: TRBJ1-5; len: 14; CDR3aa: CASSQTASNQPQHF; CDR3nt: TGTGCCAGCAGTCAGACAGCTAGCAATCAGCCCCAGCATTTT
abundance: few; v_gene: TRBV30; d_gene: NA; j_gene: TRBJ1-5; len: 15; CDR3aa: CAWSVGGSGNQPQHF; CDR3nt: TGTGCCTGGAGTGTAGGAGGGTCCGGCAATCAGCCCCAGCATTTT
abundance: few; v_gene: TRBV13; d_gene: TRBD2; j_gene: TRBJ2-3; len: 16; CDR3aa: CASSFTAGGEADTQYF; CDR3nt: TGTGCCAGCAGCTTCACAGCGGGGGGGGAAGCGGATACGCAGTATTTT
abundance: NA; v_gene: TRBV18; d_gene: NA; j_gene: TRBJ1-5; len: 17; CDR3aa: CASSPPGQFLSNQPQHF; CDR3nt: TGTGCCAGCTCACCACCGGGGCAGTTCCTAAGCAATCAGCCCCAGCATTTT
abundance: NA; v_gene: TRBV28; d_gene: TRBD1; j_gene: TRBJ1-2; len: 12; CDR3aa: CASSWTGYGYTF; CDR3nt: TGTGCCAGCAGTTGGACAGGGTACGGCTACACCTTC
abundance: NA; v_gene: TRBV4-3; d_gene: TRBD1; j_gene: TRBJ1-4; len: 15; CDR3aa: CASSRGTGRGEKLFF; CDR3nt: TGCGCCAGCAGCCGAGGGACAGGGCGAGGTGAAAAACTGTTTTTT
abundance: few; v_gene: TRBV4-3; d_gene: TRBD2; j_gene: TRBJ2-1; len: 12; CDR3aa: CASSRGGNEQFF; CDR3nt: TGCGCCAGCAGCCGCGGGGGGAATGAGCAGTTCTTC
abundance: few; v_gene: TRBV4-2; d_gene: TRBD2; j_gene: TRBJ2-2; len: 15; CDR3aa: CASSHERGGAGELFF; CDR3nt: TGTGCCAGCAGCCATGAGCGGGGGGGCGCCGGGGAGCTGTTTTTT
abundance: NA; v_gene: TRBV5-8; d_gene: TRBD1; j_gene: TRBJ2-3; len: 16; CDR3aa: CASSWGDRANTDTQYF; CDR3nt: TGTGCCAGCAGCTGGGGGGACAGGGCCAACACAGATACGCAGTATTTT
abundance: NA; v_gene: TRBV5-1; d_gene: NA; j_gene: TRBJ1-1; len: 14; CDR3aa: CASSFGEGNTEAFF; CDR3nt: TGCGCCAGCAGCTTTGGAGAGGGGAACACTGAAGCTTTCTTT
abundance: once; v_gene: TRBV10-3; d_gene: TRBD1; j_gene: TRBJ1-5; len: 14; CDR3aa: CAISSGGNNQPQHF; CDR3nt: TGTGCCATCAGTTCAGGGGGCAACAATCAGCCCCAGCATTTT
abundance: NA; v_gene: TRBV9; d_gene: NA; j_gene: TRBJ1-6; len: 14; CDR3aa: CASSVGGGNSPLHF; CDR3nt: TGTGCCAGCAGCGTAGGAGGAGGGAATTCACCCCTCCACTTT
abundance: many; v_gene: TRBV7-3; d_gene: NA; j_gene: TRBJ1-1; len: 14; CDR3aa: CASSLSPGDTEAFF; CDR3nt: TGTGCCAGCAGCTTAAGTCCGGGGGACACTGAAGCTTTCTTT
abundance: NA; v_gene: TRBV11-1; d_gene: TRBD1; j_gene: TRBJ2-1; len: 14; CDR3aa: CASSEGQGGNEQFF; CDR3nt: TGTGCCAGCAGCGAAGGACAGGGGGGCAATGAGCAGTTCTTC
abundance: once; v_gene: TRBV9; d_gene: NA; j_gene: TRBJ2-1; len: 17; CDR3aa: CASRAQSGGEVDNEQFF; CDR3nt: TGTGCCAGCAGGGCCCAGAGTGGAGGGGAGGTCGACAATGAGCAGTTCTTC
abundance: once; v_gene: TRBV7-2; d_gene: NA; j_gene: TRBJ1-5; len: 15; CDR3aa: CASSPDPVNRQPQHF; CDR3nt: TGTGCCAGCAGCCCCGACCCGGTAAACAGACAGCCCCAGCATTTT
abundance: NA; v_gene: TRBV2; d_gene: TRBD1; j_gene: TRBJ1-1; len: 13; CDR3aa: CASSLDRGSEAFF; CDR3nt: TGTGCCAGCAGTCTGGACAGGGGCTCTGAAGCTTTCTTT
abundance: once; v_gene: TRBV7-9; d_gene: NA; j_gene: TRBJ2-3; len: 14; CDR3aa: CASSFDRQTDTQYF; CDR3nt: TGTGCCAGCAGCTTCGACAGGCAGACAGATACGCAGTATTTT
abundance: NA; v_gene: TRBV9; d_gene: TRBD1; j_gene: TRBJ1-1; len: 13; CDR3aa: CASSPGQATEAFF; CDR3nt: TGTGCCAGCAGCCCCGGACAGGCCACTGAAGCTTTCTTT
abundance: NA; v_gene: TRBV29-1; d_gene: TRBD1; j_gene: TRBJ1-2; len: 17; CDR3aa: CSVLRQGQGYSNYGYTF; CDR3nt: TGCAGCGTTCTACGGCAGGGACAGGGATATTCTAACTATGGCTACACCTTC
abundance: once; v_gene: TRBV11-2; d_gene: NA; j_gene: TRBJ2-7; len: 14; CDR3aa: CASSPPGPPHRQYF; CDR3nt: TGTGCCAGCAGCCCCCCAGGGCCACCGCACAGGCAGTACTTC
abundance: NA; v_gene: TRBV4-1; d_gene: TRBD1; j_gene: TRBJ2-1; len: 15; CDR3aa: CASSQGTDLYNEQFF; CDR3nt: TGTGCCAGCAGCCAAGGGACAGACCTCTACAATGAGCAGTTCTTC
abundance: NA; v_gene: TRBV15; d_gene: TRBD2; j_gene: TRBJ2-5; len: 18; CDR3aa: CATSRGARLAPYQETQYF; CDR3nt: TGTGCCACCAGCAGAGGGGCCCGACTAGCGCCGTACCAAGAGACCCAGTACTTC
abundance: NA; v_gene: TRBV13; d_gene: NA; j_gene: TRBJ1-3; len: 14; CDR3aa: CASSPRQVGNTIYF; CDR3nt: TGTGCCAGCAGCCCAAGACAGGTCGGAAACACCATATATTTT
abundance: NA; v_gene: TRBV18; d_gene: TRBD1; j_gene: TRBJ1-2; len: 13; CDR3aa: CASSDREIYGYTF; CDR3nt: TGTGCCAGCTCGGACAGGGAAATCTATGGCTACACCTTC
abundance: NA; v_gene: TRBV19; d_gene: NA; j_gene: TRBJ1-6; len: 15; CDR3aa: CASSLRGPGDSPLHF; CDR3nt: TGTGCCAGTAGTCTGCGCGGGCCCGGCGATTCACCCCTCCACTTT
abundance: NA; v_gene: TRBV6-1; d_gene: TRBD1; j_gene: TRBJ1-2; len: 14; CDR3aa: CASSLDRGSVGYTF; CDR3nt: TGTGCCAGCAGCCTAGACAGGGGATCGGTTGGCTACACCTTC
abundance: NA; v_gene: TRBV5-8; d_gene: TRBD2; j_gene: TRBJ2-3; len: 13; CDR3aa: CASSALASGTQYF; CDR3nt: TGTGCCAGCAGCGCCTTAGCTAGCGGTACGCAGTATTTT
abundance: NA; v_gene: TRBV11-2; d_gene: TRBD2; j_gene: TRBJ2-7; len: 17; CDR3aa: CASSHLAGGILSYEQYF; CDR3nt: TGTGCCAGCAGCCACCTAGCGGGGGGTATCCTATCCTACGAGCAGTACTTC
abundance: NA; v_gene: TRBV5-5; d_gene: TRBD1; j_gene: TRBJ1-2; len: 17; CDR3aa: CASSLASGGQGFYGYTF; CDR3nt: TGTGCCAGCAGCTTGGCGTCGGGGGGACAGGGGTTCTATGGCTACACCTTC
abundance: NA; v_gene: TRBV5-4; d_gene: TRBD1; j_gene: TRBJ1-2; len: 14; CDR3aa: CASSLVGGGDGYTF; CDR3nt: TGTGCCAGCAGCTTGGTAGGAGGGGGCGATGGCTACACCTTC
abundance: NA; v_gene: TRBV5-4; d_gene: TRBD2; j_gene: TRBJ2-1; len: 16; CDR3aa: CASSWASGGEFNEQFF; CDR3nt: TGTGCCAGCAGCTGGGCTAGCGGGGGGGAATTCAATGAGCAGTTCTTC